The source of this T cell receptor (beta chain) is a study of blood T cell repertoires in COVID-19. Study-wide background: Samples representing acute and convalescent COVID-19 were sourced from the United States, Italy and Spain. Sources were T cells, B-cell-depleted T cells, or PBMCs; the material itself was cDNA or gDNA.

Germline CDR1 and CDR2: SSHAT and FNYEAQ (reference sequence). The CDR3 runs to 15 residues. Note on this clone: The junction departs from the called germline gene at one end, perhaps through a read error.

Authors' processing steps: Reference gene primers were amplified, and this amplification served to estimate nucleated cell counts. Profiling relied on immunoSEQ multiplex PCR, and the TCRdb table lists in-frame clones only, not all of them. D and trimming come from the DNA, and the V and J calls and clone size come from that table. This sample carries under 100,000 clones, approximately 86% of them seen once, and the ten largest clones take roughly 18%. Sequencing was performed on peripheral blood. This sequence joins TRBV7-7 and TRBJ2-3; 7 nucleotides match TRBD1. The sequence was obtained from an older man with active or convalescent COVID-19. Written as DNA, the CDR3 is TGTGCTAGCAGCTTAACGACAGGGACCACAGATACGCAGTATTTT. Translation gives CASSLTTGTTDTQYF.